This TCR beta chain was recovered during a study of cytomegalovirus exposure and HLA in healthy donors. Study results and caveats: Most TCR sequences were seen very rarely across donors, but some public TCRs occurred in many. Published work reported that the classifier diagnosed cytomegalovirus status with high specificity and sensitivity. The authors listed some 150 TCR beta chains as cytomegalovirus-associated.

With regard to this clone: Antigen specificity is unknown.

Data came from immunoSEQ multiplex PCR; TCRdb stores just in-frame clones and leaves some out. The data show 190,000 or so clones, roughly 84% seen once. The CDR3 spans 18 residues. Germline-derived CDR1 and CDR2 are SGHTA and FQGTGA. The J segment lost 1 base and the V segment lost 1 base, leaving 7 bases of the junction unmatched. Sequencing was performed on PBMCs. This TCR came from a woman aged 18 to 35 in good health and CMV-seropositive. The rearrangement joins TRBV7-3 to TRBJ2-6, with 7 bases matching TRBD1. The CDR3 DNA reads TGTGCCAGCAGCTTAATGACAGGGCCCCAATCTGGGGCCAACGTCCTGACTTTC. This translates into CASSLMTGPQSGANVLTF.